This T cell receptor (beta chain) was identified during a study of T cell repertoires in cytomegalovirus infection. Across the study: Evidence of both CMV infection and a matching HLA type came from public TCR beta signatures. Study outcomes and limitations: In two of eight donors, the top clonotype was HLA-C-restricted CMV-specific. Summed frequency of shared TCR beta families picked out CMV carriers who also had the relevant HLA.

TCRdb independently ran MiXCR on the reads; one entry per CDR3 protein. The repertoire holds over 300,000 distinct CDR3 sequences, with over 7.5% as singletons. The CDR3 totals 18 residues. The ends lost 5 bases at V and 6 bases at J; junction bases unmatched: 14. CDR1 is SGHTA, CDR2 FQGNSA, per germline. This clonotype has ten or more counts. The antigen remains unidentified. This rearrangement joins TRBV7-2 to TRBJ2-1; 12 nucleotides align to TRBD2. The TCR was taken from a human donor in good health (CMV status not recorded). Some clones in this sample may be carry-over from other donors' samples. Sequenced material: PBMCs. CDR3 in amino acids: CASSPGLAGTRLRNEQFF. The CDR3, as DNA: TGTGCCAGCAGCCCCGGACTAGCGGGAACCCGCCTTCGCAATGAGCAGTTCTTC.